This T cell receptor beta chain appears in the sequencing data of a study of blood T cell repertoires in COVID-19. About the research overall: The samples span acute and convalescent COVID-19 from the United States, Italy and Spain. Sample material is recorded as cDNA or gDNA derived from T cells, B-cell-depleted T cells, or PBMCs.

Authors' processing steps: Reference gene primer amplification yielded estimated nucleated cell counts. Here immunoSEQ multiplex PCR was the method, and the copy in TCRdb shows in-frame clones only, minus some. That table gives V, J and clone size, and the DNA gave D and trimming. The sample has about 100,000 clones; just under 80% are singletons. Germline V gene data show CDR1 as SNHLY and CDR2 as FYNNEI. This CDR3 contains 14 residues. The V and J ends lost 4 bases and 5 bases respectively, with 14 bases between them. What was sequenced was peripheral blood. The sequence was obtained from a woman between 70 and 85 years old with acute or convalescent COVID-19. The chain recombines TRBV2 with TRBJ1-1, with a possible D match to TRBD1 (5 bases). The CDR3 DNA reads TGTGCCAGCAGTGGGGGCCAGGGTTTGACTGAAGCTTTCTTT. It encodes CASSGGQGLTEAFF. Together with reference TRBV2 and TRBJ1-1, the CDR3 gives the full variable domain: EPEVTQTPSHQVTQMGQEVILRCVPISNHLYFYWYRQILGQKVEFLVSFYNNEISEKSEIFDDQFSVERPDGSNFTLKIRSTKLEDSAMYFCASSGGQGLTEAFFGQGTRLTVV.